The following is a T cell receptor (beta chain) sequence with its context. Its matching antigen is unknown. Data came from immunoSEQ multiplex PCR; TCRdb stores just in-frame clones and leaves some out. The sample has 86,000 or so clones, 75% to 95% seen once; the top ten hold 3.5% to 5%. This sample is drawn from a study of T cell responses to AZD1222 COVID-19 vaccine. Study-level points and caveats: Targets within unmutated variant regions were reportedly found for nearly half of spike-specific TCRs. The donors showed a predominance of white British ancestry and of females, with possible underestimation of clonal diversity. CD4 TCRs associated with vaccination spanned spike, dominating at 160-218 and 743-854.

The CDR3 sequence is 15 residues long. Trimming left V 2 bases short and J 5 bases short, with 15 bases between. Germline CDR1 and CDR2: SGHAT and FQNNGV. This material consisted of peripheral blood, taken on day 0 of MenACWY control vaccination. This chain uses TRBV11-2 with TRBJ1-1; possible D gene TRBD1, 6 bases. The receptor comes from an adult in good health. CDR3 residues: CASSLLPSQGTEAFF. The CDR3 DNA is TGTGCCAGCAGCTTACTGCCGTCGCAGGGGACTGAAGCTTTCTTT.